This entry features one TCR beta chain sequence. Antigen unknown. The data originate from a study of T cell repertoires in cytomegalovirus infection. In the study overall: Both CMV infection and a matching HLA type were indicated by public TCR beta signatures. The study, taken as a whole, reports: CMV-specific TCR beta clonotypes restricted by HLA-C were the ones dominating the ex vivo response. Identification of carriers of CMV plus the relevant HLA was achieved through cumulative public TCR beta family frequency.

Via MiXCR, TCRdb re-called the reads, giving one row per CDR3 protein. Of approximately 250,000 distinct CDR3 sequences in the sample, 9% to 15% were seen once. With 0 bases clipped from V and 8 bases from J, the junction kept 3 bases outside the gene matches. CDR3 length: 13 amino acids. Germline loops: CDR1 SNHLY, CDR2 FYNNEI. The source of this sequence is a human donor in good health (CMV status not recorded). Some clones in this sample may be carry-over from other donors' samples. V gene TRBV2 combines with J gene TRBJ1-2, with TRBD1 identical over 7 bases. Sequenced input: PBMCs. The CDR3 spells CASSEAWTGGYTF. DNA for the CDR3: TGTGCCAGCAGTGAAGCGTGGACAGGCGGCTACACCTTC.